These 8 T cell receptor beta chains share one sample of origin, sequenced in a study of CD8+ T cells in alopecia areata. cDNA prepared by RNA extraction and subsequent reverse transcription served as the template for sequencing. Measured with immunoSEQ multiplex PCR; TCRdb has only the in-frame clones, and not every one. The data contain some 180,000 clones, 45% to 70% of them seen just once; the ten biggest clones take up roughly 5.3%. The sample comprised CD8+ T cells sorted from blood. These receptor sequences come from a human donor in good health.

This rearrangement joins TRBV11-2 to TRBJ2-5, with 14 positions matching TRBD2. The V gene's germline CDR1 is SGHAT and CDR2 FQNNGV. This CDR3 region has 14 residues. Unmatched junction bases numbered 2, after V lost 3 bases and J lost 8 bases. The CDR3 sequence: CASSLTSGGVTQYF. CDR3 DNA: TGTGCCAGCAGCTTGACTAGCGGGGGGGTTACCCAGTACTTC. Together with reference TRBV11-2 and TRBJ2-5, the CDR3 gives the full variable domain: EAGVAQSPRYKIIEKRQSVAFWCNPISGHATLYWYQQILGQGPKLLIQFQNNGVVDDSQLPKDRFSAERLKGVDSTLKIQPAKLEDSAVYLCASSLTSGGVTQYFGPGTRLLVL.

The chain recombines TRBV4-1 with TRBJ2-1; 7 nucleotides agree with TRBD1. This CDR3 contains 15 residues. Per germline, CDR1 MGHRA and CDR2 YSYEKL. The trim removed 1 base at V and 3 bases at J, leaving 3 bases unmatched. The CDR3: CASSQVQGFYNEQFF. The DNA of the CDR3 is TGCGCCAGCAGCCAAGTACAGGGGTTCTACAATGAGCAGTTCTTC.

The chain combines TRBV27 with TRBJ1-1; D remains unclear. The CDR3 consists of 17 residues. Between the trimmed V and J ends, which lost 6 bases and 2 bases, there was a span of 22 bases. Germline CDR1 MNHEY, CDR2 SMNVEV (reference sequence). CDR3 residues: CASSPRTLNPVNTEAFF. The CDR3 nucleotides are TGTGCCAGCAGCCCCCGGACCCTAAATCCAGTCAACACTGAAGCTTTCTTT.

Concerning this clone itself: Other DNA sequences from this sample encode an identical CDR3 as well. The J gene is TRBJ2-1, the V gene TRBV29-1, with D perhaps assigned TRBD1 or TRBD2 (6 bases each). CDR1 and CDR2 (germline): SQVTM, ANQGSEA. This CDR3 spans 12 amino acids. The V end was cut by 4 bases, the J end by 6 bases, with 10 bases between. CDR3 sequence reads: CSVAGAGNEQFF. CDR3 DNA sequence: TGCAGCGTTGCGGGGGCGGGCAATGAGCAGTTCTTC.

J is TRBJ2-7 and V is TRBV15; no reliable D call. CDR1 and CDR2 from the germline V gene are LNHNV and YYDKDF (reference sequence). The CDR3 length is 13 residues. V dropped 3 bases and J dropped 0 bases, with 6 bases sitting between them. CDR3 nucleotides: TGTGCCACCAGCAGCGGTTACTCCTACGAGCAGTACTTC. It yields the protein CATSSGYSYEQYF.

This clone showed up just once. A read error may be the cause here, since a much bigger clone is one base away. The CDR3 loop reads CASSLEVGSYEQYF. The CDR3 DNA reads TGTGCCAGCAGCTTGGAAGTTGGGTCCTACGAGCAGTACTTC. The genes are TRBV5-1 and TRBJ2-5; D gene unclear. The J call may be faulty, since TRBJ2-7 better matches the DNA end. Per the germline V gene, CDR1 is SGHRS and CDR2 is YFSETQ. The CDR3 has 14 amino acids.

The gene calls are TRBV2 and TRBJ2-7; weak D call: TRBD1 (6 bases). CDR3 length equals 13 residues. The ends were cut back, 7 bases at V and 6 bases at J, with 16 bases in the middle. Germline assignment: CDR1 SNHLY and CDR2 FYNNEI. Here the CDR3 DNA reads TGTGCCAGCACTAACAGGGCCCCCTCCGAGCAGTACTTC. Translation: CASTNRAPSEQYF.

The chain recombines TRBV30 with TRBJ2-5; D is unresolved. The germline V gene encodes CDR1 GTSNPN and CDR2 SVGIG (reference sequence). Trimming left V 7 bases short and J 1 base short, with 19 bases between. This CDR3 is built from 15 residues. DNA of the CDR3: TGTGCCTCTACACCCTGGGAAGGCCTCCAAGAGACCCAGTACTTC. This gives the protein CASTPWEGLQETQYF. The full variable domain, its missing parts supplied by reference TRBV30 and TRBJ2-5, is SQTIHQWPATLVQPVGSPLSLECTVEGTSNPNLYWYRQAAGRGLQLLFYSVGIGQISSEVPQNLSASRPQDRQFILSSKKLLLSDSGFYLCASTPWEGLQETQYFGPGTRLLVL.